These 27 T cell receptor beta chains share one sample of origin, sequenced in a study of shared clonotypes between healthy human individuals. The data were produced by immunoSEQ multiplex PCR, yet TCRdb's version contains in-frame clones alone and is incomplete. The sample consists of over 850,000 clones, 75% to 80% of them appearing once. The specimen was memory CD4+ T cells from PBMCs. Described subset: CD45RA-negative fraction. Receptors were obtained from a man aged 18 to 29 in good health. Some clones in this sample may be carry-over from other donors' samples.

This clone was counted only a few times. The chain joins TRBV28 to TRBJ1-2; the D gene is possibly TRBD1 (6 bases). The CDR3 sequence is 13 residues long. V was shortened by 2 bases and J by 3 bases, with 7 bases between the two germline ends. The germline V gene has CDR1 MDHEN and CDR2 SYDVKM. The CDR3: CASSLPGDYGYTF. The DNA of the CDR3 is TGTGCCAGCAGTTTACCAGGGGACTATGGCTACACCTTC.

The chain is built from TRBV28 and TRBJ1-2; D remains unclear. The germline V gene encodes CDR1 MDHEN and CDR2 SYDVKM. This CDR3 spans 14 amino acids. V was pared by 2 bases and J by 4 bases, with 11 bases between. Here the CDR3 DNA reads TGTGCCAGCAGTTTAATAGGAACAGCCTATGGCTACACCTTC. This sequence encodes CASSLIGTAYGYTF.

This clone came up once. This chain joins TRBV18 and TRBJ1-5; 7 bases match TRBD1. Germline V gene lookup returns CDR1 KGHSH and CDR2 LQKENI. The CDR3 runs to 14 residues. With V trimmed by 3 bases and J by 6 bases, 5 bases remained unmatched. The CDR3 nucleotides read TGTGCCAGCTCACCCGGGACAGAGGGTCAGCCCCAGCATTTT. As protein: CASSPGTEGQPQHF.

V is TRBV28 and J is TRBJ2-3; perhaps TRBD2 as D (5 bases). The CDR3 is 15 residues long. V lost 2 bases and J lost 2, with 11 bases in between. Per the germline V gene, CDR1 is MDHEN and CDR2 is SYDVKM. CDR3 loop: CASSLGGHPTDTQYF. The CDR3 coding sequence is TGTGCCAGCAGTTTAGGCGGGCACCCCACAGATACGCAGTATTTT.

The V call is TRBV18, the J call TRBJ1-1; TRBD1 agrees at 9 bases. Germline values: CDR1 KGHSH, CDR2 LQKENI. Trimming took 3 bases from V and 4 from J; bases not matched to a gene: 3. The CDR3 is 14 residues long. In DNA, the CDR3 is TGTGCCAGCTCACCGTTGACAGGGGGCACTGAAGCTTTCTTT. It translates to CASSPLTGGTEAFF.

V and J are TRBV4-3 and TRBJ1-1, with 8 bases aligning to TRBD1. Germline V CDR1 and CDR2: LGHNA, YSLEER. V lost 0 bases, J lost 8 bases, and 5 bases stayed unmatched. The CDR3 sequence is 14 residues long. CDR3 bases: TGCGCCAGCAGCCAAGATAGAAGGACAGGGGAAGCTTTCTTT. It codes for CASSQDRRTGEAFF.

This clone was counted ten times or more. Here the CDR3 reads CASRAGGKTEAFF. The CDR3 DNA reads TGTGCCAGCAGGGCAGGGGGTAAGACTGAAGCTTTCTTT. V is TRBV2 and J is TRBJ1-1, with 7 bases identical to TRBD1. Germline-derived CDR1 and CDR2 are SNHLY and FYNNEI. The V segment lost 6 bases and the J segment 5 bases; nucleotides outside the gene matches: 6. The CDR3 consists of 13 residues.

The rearrangement joins TRBV7-3 to TRBJ2-2, with a tentative D call TRBD1 (5 bases). CDR1 is SGHTA and CDR2 is FQGTGA in the germline V gene. The CDR3 runs to 15 residues. Trimming pared 5 bases from V and 6 bases from J, leaving 16 bases between. The CDR3 nucleotides read TGTGCCAGCAGCCGCCAGGGTGGTCTGTCCGGGGAGCTGTTTTTT. It is translated as CASSRQGGLSGELFF.

The chain links TRBV4-2 to TRBJ2-3; 9 bases align to TRBD2. The junction had 15 bases not matched to a gene; V was cut back by 10 bases and J by 1 base. CDR1 and CDR2 from the germline V gene are LGHNA and YNFKEQ. The CDR3 runs 17 residues. The CDR3: CATRYLAGTAGTDTQYF. DNA for the CDR3: TGTGCCACAAGATATCTAGCGGGAACGGCAGGCACAGATACGCAGTATTTT.

The chain links TRBV5-1 to TRBJ2-3; D not resolved. This CDR3 comprises 13 residues. Germline V CDR1 and CDR2: SGHRS, YFSETQ. V gave up 4 bases and J gave up 4 bases, with 10 bases separating them. For the CDR3, the DNA is TGCGCCAGCAGCCCGCATGAGCCAGATACGCAGTATTTT. Protein product: CASSPHEPDTQYF.

This clone came up a few times. The J gene is TRBJ1-2, the V gene TRBV27; tentative D call: TRBD1 (5 bases). Germline V gives CDR1 MNHEY, CDR2 SMNVEV (reference sequence). V was shortened by 5 bases and J by 4 bases, with 17 bases between the two germline ends. The CDR3 extends over 15 amino acids. This CDR3 reads CASSVQGPRIYGYTF. The CDR3 bases are TGTGCCAGCAGTGTTCAGGGTCCCCGAATCTATGGCTACACCTTC.

Concerning this clone itself: Other nucleotide sequences in the sample specify the same CDR3. The chain employs TRBV5-1 and TRBJ1-1, with D uncertain. Germline loops: CDR1 SGHRS, CDR2 YFSETQ. The V and J ends lost 1 base and 2 bases respectively, with 9 bases between them. The CDR3 is 14 amino acids. The CDR3 nucleotides read TGCGCCAGCAGCTTGTATGGCGGCAACACTGAAGCTTTCTTT. Translated: CASSLYGGNTEAFF.

Worth noting for this clone: Other DNA sequences from this sample encode an identical CDR3 as well. The chain links TRBV6-6 to TRBJ2-4; the match to TRBD2 covers 12 bases. V lost 5 bases to trimming and J lost 4 bases; unmatched junction nucleotides: 3. The CDR3 covers 15 residues. Germline loops: CDR1 MNHNY, CDR2 SVGAGI (reference sequence). CDR3 amino acids: CASSPGTSGKNIQYF. The CDR3 DNA follows: TGTGCCAGCAGTCCCGGGACTAGCGGGAAAAACATTCAGTACTTC.

This sequence joins TRBV13 and TRBJ1-2; 9 bases match TRBD1. The CDR3 is 13 residues long. J gave up 4 bases and V 4 bases, and 1 base lay outside the gene matches. Germline CDR1 and CDR2: PRHDT and FYEKMQ (reference sequence). The CDR3 protein is CASSWGQGYGYTF. CDR3 DNA: TGTGCCAGCAGCTGGGGACAGGGCTATGGCTACACCTTC.

The rearrangement links TRBV5-6 to TRBJ2-3, with TRBD2 as a possible D gene (6 bases). V shed 6 bases and J shed 6 bases, with 11 bases lying between them. Per the germline V gene, CDR1 is SGHDT and CDR2 is YYEEEE. The CDR3 sequence is 12 residues long. The CDR3 DNA sequence: TGTGCCAGCACCGGGGGTTCTGATACGCAGTATTTT. Its translation is CASTGGSDTQYF. The entire variable domain, with the rest obtained from reference TRBV5-6 and TRBJ2-3, is as follows: DAGVTQSPTHLIKTRGQQVTLRCSPKSGHDTVSWYQQALGQGPQFIFQYYEEEERQRGNFPDRFSGHQFPNYSSELNVNALLLGDSALYLCASTGGSDTQYFGPGTRLTVL.

The chain carries TRBV2 and TRBJ1-4; no firm D call. The CDR3 is made up of 14 amino acids. V was shortened by 6 bases and J by 5 bases, with 13 bases between the two germline ends. The germline V gene encodes CDR1 SNHLY and CDR2 FYNNEI. CDR3 amino acids: CASRPGRQNEKLFF. DNA of the CDR3: TGTGCCAGCAGACCAGGCAGGCAGAATGAAAAACTGTTTTTT. Full variable domain (outside the CDR3, taken from reference TRBV2 and TRBJ1-4): EPEVTQTPSHQVTQMGQEVILRCVPISNHLYFYWYRQILGQKVEFLVSFYNNEISEKSEIFDDQFSVERPDGSNFTLKIRSTKLEDSAMYFCASRPGRQNEKLFFGSGTQLSVL.

Only a few counts were recorded for this clone. The gene calls are TRBV27 and TRBJ1-2, with 8 bases fitting TRBD1. V trimming: 7 bases; J trimming: 6 bases; junction bases outside the gene matches: 7. Germline-derived CDR1 and CDR2 are MNHEY and SMNVEV (reference sequence). The CDR3 is 13 residues long. The CDR3: CASKRTGGDGYTF. DNA for the CDR3: TGTGCCAGCAAAAGAACAGGGGGGGATGGCTACACCTTC.

The chain uses TRBV5-4 and TRBJ2-1; D unclear. The CDR3 sequence is 13 residues long. V dropped 1 base and J dropped 7 bases, with 9 bases sitting between them. Germline V lookup: CDR1 SGHNT, CDR2 YYREEE (reference sequence). This CDR3 is CASSLWAGNEQFF. DNA of the CDR3: TGTGCCAGCAGCTTGTGGGCTGGGAATGAGCAGTTCTTC.

Concerning this clone itself: The same CDR3 is also encoded by other DNA sequences in this sample. The chain is built from TRBV4-1 and TRBJ1-4; no firm D call. The V end was cut by 1 base, the J end by 4 bases, with 22 bases between. This CDR3 has 19 amino acids. CDR1 is MGHRA and CDR2 is YSYEKL in the germline V gene. The CDR3 region has the DNA TGCGCCAGCAGCCAAGCCGGCGGGTCGGGCTGGCAGATTAATGAAAAACTGTTTTTT. Translation gives CASSQAGGSGWQINEKLFF.

V and J are TRBV2 and TRBJ1-3; tentatively, D is TRBD1 (5 bases). V dropped 4 bases and J dropped 4 bases, with 11 bases sitting between them. This CDR3 spans 14 amino acids. Germline CDR1 reads SNHLY; CDR2 reads FYNNEI. DNA for the CDR3: TGTGCCAGCAGTGGTCAGGGTACAGGAAACACCATATATTTT. Translated: CASSGQGTGNTIYF.

This rearrangement joins TRBV5-4 to TRBJ1-2, with D unresolved. The V and J ends lost 4 bases and 3 bases respectively, with 16 bases between them. This CDR3 has 15 residues. Germline loops: CDR1 SGHNT, CDR2 YYREEE (reference sequence). CDR3 nucleotides: TGTGCCAGCAGCCCAGAGCTAGGGCGCGACTATGGCTACACCTTC. This sequence encodes CASSPELGRDYGYTF.

CDR3 loop: CASSPGGQSTDTQYF. In DNA, the CDR3 is TGCGCCAGCAGCCCTGGAGGACAGAGCACAGATACGCAGTATTTT. This chain uses TRBV5-1 with TRBJ2-3; D is perhaps TRBD1 (6 bases). The V and J ends lost 4 bases and 0 bases respectively, with 12 bases between them. Germline V gene data show CDR1 as SGHRS and CDR2 as YFSETQ. The CDR3 spans 15 residues.

The V call is TRBV2, the J call TRBJ1-1, with TRBD1 as a possible D gene (6 bases). V was trimmed by 5 bases and J by 4 bases, leaving 23 bases between them. The CDR3 runs to 17 residues. Germline loops: CDR1 SNHLY, CDR2 FYNNEI. The CDR3 DNA is TGTGCCAGCAGTCTATACCAGGGGCTAGGGGTGAGCACTGAAGCTTTCTTT. Its protein is CASSLYQGLGVSTEAFF.

The rearrangement joins TRBV6-5 to TRBJ1-1; unclear D gene. CDR1 and CDR2 (germline): MNHEY, SVGAGI. V shed 2 bases and J shed 4 bases, with 8 bases lying between them. The CDR3 totals 13 residues. The chain's CDR3 is CASSYTLGTEAFF. In DNA form, the CDR3 reads TGTGCCAGCAGTTACACATTGGGCACTGAAGCTTTCTTT.

A note on this clone: This sample includes further DNA sequences coding for the same CDR3. The rearrangement joins TRBV7-3 to TRBJ1-1, with TRBD1 as a possible D gene (5 bases). Trimming removed 3 bases from V and 2 bases from J, with 7 bases in between. In germline, CDR1 is SGHTA, CDR2 FQGTGA. CDR3 length: 13 residues. CDR3 bases: TGTGCCAGCAGCTTGGGGGAAAACACTGAAGCTTTCTTT. Translation gives CASSLGENTEAFF.

Concerning this clone itself: Other DNA sequences within the sample encode an identical CDR3. The chain couples TRBV5-1 to TRBJ2-2; D assignment may be TRBD1 or TRBD2 (5 bases each). V shed 0 bases and J shed 1 base, with 7 bases lying between them. The length of the CDR3 is 15 residues. Germline loops: CDR1 SGHRS, CDR2 YFSETQ. In DNA form, the CDR3 reads TGCGCCAGCAGCTTGGCGGGGCTGAACACCGGGGAGCTGTTTTTT. This translates into CASSLAGLNTGELFF. Full variable domain (rest looked up from reference TRBV5-1 and TRBJ2-2): KAGVTQTPRYLIKTRGQQVTLSCSPISGHRSVSWYQQTPGQGLQFLFEYFSETQRNKGNFPGRFSGRQFSNSRSEMNVSTLELGDSALYLCASSLAGLNTGELFFGEGSRLTVL.

The chain carries TRBV29-1 and TRBJ2-7, with a possible D match to TRBD2 (5 bases). Germline V gene data show CDR1 as SQVTM and CDR2 as ANQGSEA. The CDR3 is 14 residues long. V was cut by 7 bases and J by 2 bases, with 18 bases left in between. The CDR3 DNA reads as TGCAGCGCCGCCGGACTTGCCCAGACCTACGAGCAGTACTTC. Protein sequence: CSAAGLAQTYEQYF.